The sequence of this T cell receptor (beta chain) was determined in a study of cytomegalovirus exposure and HLA in healthy donors (dated by TCRdb to about 2017). About the study as a whole: In an earlier analysis of under 750 of the donors, roughly 300 Gb of sequence data and 95 million to 130 million unique TCR beta sequences from 150 million to 200 million T cells were reported. The genetic ancestry cluster associated with self-reported Caucasian donors included 81% of the roughly 410 genotyped donors. In a later genetic analysis, genome-wide SNP genotypes for about 65% of the roughly 670 donors were used, and that subset was treated as a discovery cohort. Alongside the repertoire data, information on donor age, sex, ethnicity and CMV serostatus was compiled. Along with the approximately 650-subject first cohort, a separate validation cohort of 120 different subjects was used. Typing coverage differed by locus: A, B, C, DRB1 and DQB1 were typed in about 629-640 donors, DQA1 in about 500, DPA1 in approximately 610, and DPB1 in 472. Roughly 5 DR-DQ haplotypes were handled as single units for association and clustering, since linkage in the cohort was strong. Both class I and class II loci were covered by HLA typing, at four-digit resolution. To predict cytomegalovirus infection status, the study combined high-throughput TCR immunosequencing, statistical association of individual TCRs with disease status, and machine learning. Across about 370 genotyped donors of the cohort, an average of roughly 200,000 unique TCR beta nucleotide sequences per donor were sequenced, and roughly a sixth of those sequences were non-productive. The study was designed to test whether signatures of past pathogen exposure could be identified by cataloging public T cell receptors. Rather than using new phenotypic data, the later analysis identified candidate immune exposures from TCR beta sequences and from how often those sequences occurred across donors. In a later analysis, previously published TCR beta repertoires from some 640 donors were re-analyzed and high-resolution HLA genotyping was added so that TCR occurrence patterns could be studied. The T cell repertoires of 550 to 850 subjects were profiled by immunosequencing and related to cytomegalovirus serostatus. Every repertoire in the discovery cohort had been generated on one and the same sequencing platform. Approximately 310 gigabases of sequencing data and roughly 81 million unique TCR sequences made up an early release that covered 640 HLA-typed donors. In an earlier analysis of around 540 of the donors, high-throughput TCR beta sequencing was used to judge whether each TCR beta V gene segment behaved as functional or pseudogenic. The paper as a whole reports these results and caveats: A later genetic analysis associated a missense DCLRE1C variant with V-gene and J-gene trimming of TCR beta chains, and an independent cohort replicated the association. Linkage disequilibrium might explain the correlated functional status among segregating V segments, but an unknown experimental factor could not be excluded. In the study, about 150 TCR beta chains were listed as associated with cytomegalovirus. In vitro tests confirmed that a few of the cytomegalovirus-associated TCR beta chains recognize cytomegalovirus antigens. Because counts were too low, about 18 rarely observed V segments, including chromosome 9 orphons, were excluded from the earlier analysis of some 540 of the donors. A later analysis associated 16,951 TCR beta sequences with specific HLA alleles at a false discovery rate of 0.05. Most TCR sequences were seen in very few donors, while some public TCRs were found in many individuals. In an earlier analysis of 500 to 650 of the donors, most TCR beta V segments appeared in productive rearrangements about 87% or about 30% of the time, broadly matching IMGT annotations. A further reported finding was that TCR beta sequences accurately predicted the HLA-A and HLA-B alleles for most subjects in the first cohort. For the cohort, immune exposure information was limited to CMV serostatus. A cluster of highly shared sequence variants was judged likely to represent a technical artifact of the sequencing pipeline. According to the authors, the approach could potentially be generalized to other disease states and immunological phenotypes. In a later analysis, HLA-associated TCR beta chains were found to be more clonally expanded and to have lower generation probabilities than equally common non-associated chains. According to a later genetic analysis, donors in an Asian-associated ancestry cluster had fewer N-insertions in productive TCRs than the approximately 700-donor mean. This cohort had only TCR beta chains sequenced, and the lack of alpha or paired-chain data limited which features could be detected. In a later analysis, TCR association rates were found to vary across HLA loci, with the most associated TCRs seen for DRB1 alleles and the fewest for HLA-C alleles. Strong co-occurrence of HLA alleles, especially DR and DQ, made assigning TCR associations to individual alleles difficult. Because HLA typing was unavailable for some donors at each locus, only the typed subset was used in association tests. The classifier was reported to diagnose cytomegalovirus status with high specificity and sensitivity in both the original and validation cohorts. Presence/absence analyses assumed roughly uniform sequencing depth across donors, an assumption that may not hold. The 87-base-pair reads could not distinguish some IMGT-functional V segments, including TRBV6-2 and TRBV6-3, so those segments were excluded. According to a later analysis, parvovirus B19, influenza, CMV and Epstein-Barr virus appeared linked to several top co-occurrence clusters. According to a later analysis, most CMV-associated TCR beta chains appeared to be HLA-restricted, and the HLA associations seemed to be driven largely by CMV exposure.

Library method: the immunoSEQ multiplex PCR assay. A mixture of 60 forward primers for TCR Vbeta segments and 13 reverse primers for TCR Jbeta segments was used in the multiplex PCR. Amplification of the CDR3 region of rearranged TCR beta genes was performed with a multiplex PCR assay on genomic DNA. The amplified TCR beta libraries were sequenced on the Illumina HiSeq System as 87-base-pair reads. In the paper's pipeline: Across the roughly 670 repertoires, a later analysis counted 80 million or so unique TCR beta chains, roughly 11 million of which were shared by at least two donors. A nearest-neighbor algorithm error-corrected the raw reads and collapsed the reads into unique sequences, merging closely related sequences to remove PCR and sequencing errors. Alignment of CDR3 sequences to IMGT reference sequences was used to assign V, D and J gene segments. For a sequence to be retained, a match of at least six nucleotides was required to both a V gene segment and a J gene segment. Rearrangements were classified as productive when the CDR3 lacked stop codons and remained in frame with V and J, and all other rearrangements were classified as non-productive. CDR3 was defined by IMGT convention, running from the second conserved V-encoded cysteine to the conserved J-encoded phenylalanine. The earlier analysis of about 610 of the donors excluded any sequence lacking an unambiguous match to a single V gene segment. In an earlier analysis of 450 to 750 of the donors, a V segment was called functional when productive rearrangements were above 56.7%, and segregating when the standard deviation between donors exceeded 5%. A statistical classification framework was built to diagnose cytomegalovirus status from the catalog of TCR beta chain sequences. In a later analysis, V and J genes were assigned by comparing TCR nucleotide sequences against IMGT/GENE-DB human TR gene sequences. A later analysis assigned CDR3 sequences and most-parsimonious VDJ recombination scenarios with the TCRdist pipeline. In a later analysis, every TCR beta chain was defined by the combination of its CDR3 amino acid sequence and its V-gene family, and reads without a unique V-gene family were dropped. In a later analysis, 550 to 650 highly shared, low-generation-probability nucleotide sequences were removed to address suspected cross-contamination and a sequencing artifact. In a later analysis, a clonal expansion index was calculated for each public chain from normalized within-repertoire ranks of inferred template counts. Generation probabilities in a later analysis came from a VDJ recombination model fitted to out-of-frame rearrangements, and those results were checked against IGoR. A later analysis scored TCR-TCR, TCR-HLA and TCR-CMV co-occurrence with hypergeometric tests, applying a repertoire-size bias correction to TCR pairs. In a later analysis, false discovery rates were estimated by permuting HLA or CMV assignments 20 times. In a later analysis, co-occurring TCRs were grouped using DBSCAN, with TCRdist sequence similarity added in when clustering inside HLA-allele-positive subsets. Co-occurrence clustering excluded repertoires with fewer than 30,000 or more than 120,000 public chains, plus five with anomalous nucleotide sharing. Held by TCRdb, this immuneACCESS table contains in-frame sequences only and omits some clones. Under half of the omission traces to an unresolved V gene where checked; the cause of the rest is unknown. V and J calls and clone size are copied from that table; D and trimming were computed from the DNA. For this sample there are 150,000 to 200,000 clones; approximately 86% appear just once. The top ten clones comprise approximately 1.7% of the sample.

Worth noting for this clone: The antigen it binds to is not known. The input lacks base qualities; no much larger clone sits a single base away.

The cohort comprised several hundred healthy bone marrow donors. Cohort members were all nominally healthy when sampled, although unrecorded immune exposures were likely present. The donor tested CMV seronegative, placing the donor among the 300 to 400 seronegative members of the cohort. A peripheral blood sample was collected from each donor, and TCR beta sequencing was performed on peripheral blood mononuclear cells. Genomic DNA was extracted from the blood cell samples with the Qiagen DNeasy Blood Extraction Kit. From the cysteine through the phenylalanine, the CDR3 covers 16 amino acids. Only the CDR3 DNA is retained, 48 bases long and in frame from the first base. Taken from the germline V gene, the CDR1 and CDR2 loops are MDHEN and SYDVKM. V is pruned by 11 bases and J by 0 bases, leaving 15 bases of the junction without a gene match.

The sequence is built from TRBV28 and TRBJ1-2, with 7 central nucleotides matching TRBD1. Source material: PBMCs. This TCR came from a woman aged 18-35 years in good health and CMV-seronegative. CDR3 protein: CAGGGNERGPNYGYTF. The DNA sequence is given as TGTGCCGGCGGGGGGAATGAGAGGGGGCCTAACTATGGCTACACCTTC.